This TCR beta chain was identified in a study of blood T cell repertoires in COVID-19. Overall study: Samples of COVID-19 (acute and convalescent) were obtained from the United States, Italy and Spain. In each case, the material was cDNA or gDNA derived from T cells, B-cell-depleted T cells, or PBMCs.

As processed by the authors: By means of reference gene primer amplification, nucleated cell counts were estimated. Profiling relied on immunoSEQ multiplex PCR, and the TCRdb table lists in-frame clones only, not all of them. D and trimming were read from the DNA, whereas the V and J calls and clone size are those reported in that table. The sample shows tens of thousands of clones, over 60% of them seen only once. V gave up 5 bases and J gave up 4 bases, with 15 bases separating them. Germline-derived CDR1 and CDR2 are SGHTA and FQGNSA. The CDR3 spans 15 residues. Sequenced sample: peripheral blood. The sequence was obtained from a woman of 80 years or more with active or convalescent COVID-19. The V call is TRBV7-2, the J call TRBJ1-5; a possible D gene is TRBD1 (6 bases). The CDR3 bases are TGTGCCAGCAGCCCCCGGGGGGCCGGGAATCAGCCCCAGCATTTT. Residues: CASSPRGAGNQPQHF.